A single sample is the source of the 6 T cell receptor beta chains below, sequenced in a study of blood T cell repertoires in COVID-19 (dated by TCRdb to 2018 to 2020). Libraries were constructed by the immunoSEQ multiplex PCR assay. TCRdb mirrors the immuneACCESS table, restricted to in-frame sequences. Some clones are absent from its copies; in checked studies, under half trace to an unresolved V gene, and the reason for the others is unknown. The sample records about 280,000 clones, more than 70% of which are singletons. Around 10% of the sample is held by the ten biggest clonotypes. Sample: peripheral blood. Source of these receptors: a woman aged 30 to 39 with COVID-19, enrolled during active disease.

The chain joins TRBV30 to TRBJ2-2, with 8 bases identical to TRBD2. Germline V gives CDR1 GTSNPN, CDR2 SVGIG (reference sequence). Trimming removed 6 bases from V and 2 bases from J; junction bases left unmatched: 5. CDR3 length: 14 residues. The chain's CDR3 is CACLSGTNTGELFF. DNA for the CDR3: TGTGCCTGCCTTAGCGGGACCAACACCGGGGAGCTGTTTTTT.

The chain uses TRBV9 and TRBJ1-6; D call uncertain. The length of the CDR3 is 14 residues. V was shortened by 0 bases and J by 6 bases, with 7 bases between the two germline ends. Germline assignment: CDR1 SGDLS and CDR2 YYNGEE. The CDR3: CASSVGQINSPLHF. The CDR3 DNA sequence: TGTGCCAGCAGCGTAGGCCAGATTAATTCACCCCTCCACTTT.

CDR3 sequence (DNA): TGCGCCAGCAGTGAAGGACAAAATCGCGAGCAGTACTTC. It codes for CASSEGQNREQYF. The chain employs TRBV10-1 and TRBJ2-7, with a possible D match to TRBD1 (5 bases). Trimming removed 3 bases from V and 6 bases from J, with 12 bases in between. The CDR3 totals 13 residues. The germline V gene has CDR1 WNHNN and CDR2 SYGVQD (reference sequence).

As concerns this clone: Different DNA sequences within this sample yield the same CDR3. The CDR3 reads CASSQANYEQYF. The DNA of the CDR3 is TGTGCCAGCAGCCAAGCCAACTACGAGCAGTACTTC. This chain joins TRBV3-1 (or the pseudogene TRBV3-2) and TRBJ2-7, with unresolved D. Germline CDR1 and CDR2: LGHDT and YNNKEL (reference sequence). V shed 1 base and J shed 3 bases, with 4 bases lying between them. The CDR3 is 12 residues long.

The CDR3: CASSFTGQGGDYGYTF. The CDR3 bases are TGCGCCAGCAGCTTCACGGGACAGGGTGGAGACTATGGCTACACCTTC. V and J are TRBV5-1 and TRBJ1-2, with 9 bases identical to TRBD1. The trim removed 2 bases at V and 3 bases at J, leaving 8 bases unmatched. This CDR3 contains 16 residues. Germline CDR1 and CDR2: SGHRS and YFSETQ.

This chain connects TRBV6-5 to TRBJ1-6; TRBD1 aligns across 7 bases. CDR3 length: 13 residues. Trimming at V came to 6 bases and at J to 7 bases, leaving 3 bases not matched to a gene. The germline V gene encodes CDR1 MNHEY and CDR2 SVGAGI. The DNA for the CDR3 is TGTGCCAGCAGACAGGGGTGGAATTCACCCCTCCACTTT. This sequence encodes CASRQGWNSPLHF.